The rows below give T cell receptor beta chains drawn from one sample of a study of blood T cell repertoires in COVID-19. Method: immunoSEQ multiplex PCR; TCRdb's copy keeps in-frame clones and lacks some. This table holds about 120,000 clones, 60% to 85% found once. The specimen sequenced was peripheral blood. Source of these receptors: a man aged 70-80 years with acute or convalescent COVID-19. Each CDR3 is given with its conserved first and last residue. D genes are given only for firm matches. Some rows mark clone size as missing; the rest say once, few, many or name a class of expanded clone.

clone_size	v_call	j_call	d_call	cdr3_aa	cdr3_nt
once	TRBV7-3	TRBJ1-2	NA	CASSLTERDGYTF	TGTGCCAGCAGCTTAACGGAACGGGATGGCTACACCTTC
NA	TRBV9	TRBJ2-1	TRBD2	CASSVDWASGENEQFF	TGTGCCAGCAGCGTAGATTGGGCTAGCGGGGAAAATGAGCAGTTCTTC
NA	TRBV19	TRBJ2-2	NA	CASLQRWTSRVNTGELFF	TGTGCCAGCTTACAGAGGTGGACATCCAGGGTCAACACCGGGGAGCTGTTTTTT
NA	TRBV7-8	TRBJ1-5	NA	CASSPLPGGAWGNQPQHF	TGTGCCAGCAGCCCCCTGCCGGGGGGGGCTTGGGGCAATCAGCCCCAGCATTTT
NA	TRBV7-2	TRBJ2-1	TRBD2	CASRFQAGYNEQFF	TGTGCCAGCAGATTCCAAGCGGGGTACAATGAGCAGTTCTTC
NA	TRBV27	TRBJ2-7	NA	CASSLINTYEQYF	TGTGCCAGCAGTTTAATCAACACCTACGAGCAGTACTTC
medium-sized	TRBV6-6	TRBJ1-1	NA	CASKSQPGSMNTEAFF	TGTGCCAGCAAATCTCAGCCAGGGTCCATGAACACTGAAGCTTTCTTT
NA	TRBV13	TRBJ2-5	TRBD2	CASSDSRGGQYF	TGTGCCAGCAGCGATTCCCGGGGGGGCCAGTACTTC
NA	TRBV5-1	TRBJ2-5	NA	CASSLQGGQETQYF	TGCGCCAGCAGCTTGCAGGGAGGCCAAGAGACCCAGTACTTC
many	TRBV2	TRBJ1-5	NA	CASSAEALKPQHF	TGTGCCAGCAGCGCCGAGGCCCTTAAACCCCAGCATTTT
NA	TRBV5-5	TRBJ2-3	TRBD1	CASSRDRGGKSEDTQYF	TGTGCCAGCAGCCGGGACAGGGGCGGTAAGTCGGAAGATACGCAGTATTTT
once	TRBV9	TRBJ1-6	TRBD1	CASSVGAGGASPLHF	TGTGCCAGCAGCGTAGGGGCAGGGGGCGCGTCACCCCTCCACTTT
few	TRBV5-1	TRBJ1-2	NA	CASSTGGNGYTF	TGCGCCAGCAGCACCGGGGGTAATGGCTACACCTTC
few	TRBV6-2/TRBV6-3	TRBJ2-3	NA	CASSYRDKQYF	TGTGCCAGCAGTTACCGGGACAAGCAGTATTTT
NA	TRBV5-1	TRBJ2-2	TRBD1	CASSPTTGITTGELFF	TGCGCCAGCAGCCCGACGACAGGGATAACCACCGGGGAGCTGTTTTTT
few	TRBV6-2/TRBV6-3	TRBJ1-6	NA	CASSDGAYNSPLHF	TGTGCCAGCAGCGACGGAGCCTATAATTCACCCCTCCACTTT
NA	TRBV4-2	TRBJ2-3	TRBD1	CASSPSGQGRSTDTQYF	TGTGCCAGCAGCCCCTCAGGACAGGGACGTAGCACAGATACGCAGTATTTT